Here is one T cell receptor beta chain with its context. The data were taken from a study of blood T cell repertoires in COVID-19. Study as a whole: Samples of COVID-19 (acute and convalescent) were obtained from the United States, Italy and Spain. Nucleic acid was either cDNA or gDNA, and it came from T cells, B-cell-depleted T cells, or PBMCs.

This CDR3 spans 13 amino acids. Germline loops: CDR1 KGHDR, CDR2 SFDVKD. The ends lost 9 bases at V and 3 bases at J; junction bases unmatched: 6. Study processing details: Using reference gene primer amplification, nucleated cell counts were estimated. The assay was immunoSEQ multiplex PCR, and TCRdb's table has in-frame clones only and misses some. V, J and clone size were drawn from that table, and D and trimming were deduced from the DNA. This table has 50,000 to 60,000 clones, less than 90% appearing once. This sequence joins TRBV24-1 and TRBJ1-1; 7 bases agree with TRBD1. Sequenced: peripheral blood. This sequence originates from a human donor in a cohort sampled during active COVID-19. CDR3 DNA: TGTGCCACCCAAAGACAGGGTGACACTGAAGCTTTCTTT. It specifies CATQRQGDTEAFF.